These 10 T cell receptor beta chains share one sample of origin, sequenced in a study of blood T cell repertoires in COVID-19. This table comes from immunoSEQ multiplex PCR, and its TCRdb copy is limited to in-frame clones, with some not included. The sample lists about 400,000 clones; more than 85% were seen once. Sequencing was carried out using peripheral blood. Source of these receptors: a human donor in a cohort sampled during active COVID-19.

The chain uses TRBV30 and TRBJ1-2, with D perhaps TRBD1 (6 bases). V lost 1 base to trimming and J lost 7 bases, with 13 bases between them. Germline CDR1 GTSNPN, CDR2 SVGIG (reference sequence). CDR3 length: 13 amino acids. The CDR3 loop reads CAWSATGTTGYTF. In DNA, the CDR3 is TGTGCCTGGAGTGCCACAGGGACCACTGGCTACACCTTC. The whole variable domain, remainder taken from reference TRBV30 and TRBJ1-2, is SQTIHQWPATLVQPVGSPLSLECTVEGTSNPNLYWYRQAAGRGLQLLFYSVGIGQISSEVPQNLSASRPQDRQFILSSKKLLLSDSGFYLCAWSATGTTGYTFGSGTRLTVV.

This chain links TRBV7-9 with TRBJ2-1; D perhaps matches TRBD2 (6 bases). V lost 1 base, J lost 4 bases, and 11 bases lay in between. CDR3 size: 15 residues. Germline assignment: CDR1 SEHNR and CDR2 FQNEAQ (reference sequence). The CDR3 sequence is CASSLDGGYYNEQFF. The CDR3 DNA follows: TGTGCCAGCAGCTTAGACGGGGGATATTACAATGAGCAGTTCTTC.

The V and J genes are TRBV18 and TRBJ2-1, with D tentatively TRBD1 (6 bases). V was clipped by 4 bases and J by 9 bases, with 22 bases between them. Germline CDR1 is KGHSH and CDR2 is LQKENI. This CDR3 is 16 amino acids long. The CDR3 DNA sequence: TGTGCCAGCTCACGTGGAAGGGACCCAGGGGACCGTGAGCAGTTCTTC. Protein: CASSRGRDPGDREQFF.

The J gene is TRBJ2-2, the V gene TRBV19; 7 nucleotides align to TRBD1. Germline CDR1 and CDR2: LNHDA and SQIVND (reference sequence). The CDR3 has 14 residues. J was trimmed by 0 bases and V by 9 bases; bases with no gene match: 4. The CDR3 loop reads CASRGTANTGELFF. The CDR3, as DNA: TGTGCCAGCAGGGGGACCGCGAACACCGGGGAGCTGTTTTTT.

The V gene is TRBV19, the J gene TRBJ2-6; no clear D. Germline values: CDR1 LNHDA, CDR2 SQIVND (reference sequence). Deletions cut 9 bases from V and 2 bases from J, with 17 bases between. The CDR3 runs 16 residues. CDR3 region: CASATIVSAGANVLTF. The DNA of the CDR3 is TGTGCCAGCGCAACCATCGTGAGCGCTGGGGCCAACGTCCTGACTTTC.

The chain combines TRBV5-1 with TRBJ2-1, with D maybe TRBD2 (6 bases). Trimming took 4 bases from V and 9 from J, leaving 11 bases between them. The CDR3 sequence is 12 residues long. The germline CDR1 and CDR2 sequences are SGHRS and YFSETQ. The CDR3 nucleotides are TGCGCCAGCAGCCGCGGGGTGTTTGAGCAGTTCTTC. Translated, it gives CASSRGVFEQFF. Using reference TRBV5-1 and TRBJ2-1 for the parts outside the CDR3, the full variable domain is KAGVTQTPRYLIKTRGQQVTLSCSPISGHRSVSWYQQTPGQGLQFLFEYFSETQRNKGNFPGRFSGRQFSNSRSEMNVSTLELGDSALYLCASSRGVFEQFFGPGTRLTVL.

This sequence joins TRBV28 and TRBJ2-3, with 13 positions matching TRBD2. This CDR3 comprises 17 residues. CDR1 MDHEN and CDR2 SYDVKM come from the germline V gene. Trimming took 3 bases from V and 2 from J; bases not matched to a gene: 5. Here the CDR3 DNA reads TGTGCCAGCAGTTTCTCCGGGACTAGCGGGATCACAGATACGCAGTATTTT. This translates into CASSFSGTSGITDTQYF.

The chain is built from TRBV11-2 and TRBJ2-7; possibly TRBD1 for D (6 bases). Germline assignment: CDR1 SGHAT and CDR2 FQNNGV. The ends were cut back, 5 bases at V and 2 bases at J, with 13 bases in the middle. The CDR3 spans 14 residues. The CDR3 protein is CASSPQGFTYEQYF. The CDR3 DNA follows: TGTGCCAGCAGCCCACAGGGCTTCACCTACGAGCAGTACTTC.

A single count supports this clone. The V and J genes are TRBV27 and TRBJ1-6; 9 bases agree with TRBD1. The germline CDR1 and CDR2 sequences are MNHEY and SMNVEV (reference sequence). This CDR3 comprises 15 residues. Trimming took 5 bases from V and 8 from J; bases not matched to a gene: 7. The CDR3 nucleotides are TGTGCCAGCAGTCTTACAGGGGGCGCTTATTCACCCCTCCACTTT. This translates into CASSLTGGAYSPLHF.

This clone has a single count. The J gene is TRBJ2-1, the V gene TRBV29-1; 8 positions agree with TRBD2. Looked up from germline, CDR1 is SQVTM and CDR2 is ANQGSEA. The ends lost 4 bases at V and 2 bases at J; junction bases unmatched: 10. The CDR3 totals 16 residues. For the CDR3, the DNA is TGCAGCGTTGCCCTCCGGCCGGGAGGGGCCTACAATGAGCAGTTCTTC. Translation gives CSVALRPGGAYNEQFF.